The 14 T cell receptor beta chains in this list originate from one sample, sequenced in a study of shared clonotypes between healthy human individuals (dated by TCRdb to about 2020). The library came from the immunoSEQ multiplex PCR assay. TCRdb obtained this table from immuneACCESS and retained in-frame rearrangements with V and J assigned. These tables miss some clones; where compared with another copy, unresolved V genes account for less than half of the shortfall, and the remainder is unexplained. In this sample the table shows around 2.1 million clones, 85% to 95% of which occur a single time. Jointly, the top ten make up about 1.8% of the sample. CD8 naive samples were obtained by positive selection for CCR7 among CD45RO-negative cells, yielding a CD45RA+CCR7+ population from which TemRA cells were excluded. Sequencing input: naive CD8+ T cells from PBMCs. The cell subset or site label on this specimen signifies: CD45RA+CCR7+. Receptors were obtained from a man aged 18 to 35 in good health. Some clones in this sample may be carry-over from other donors' samples.

This chain joins TRBV2 and TRBJ2-7, with D possibly being TRBD1 (6 bases). The V and J ends lost 3 bases and 0 bases respectively, with 9 bases between them. CDR1 and CDR2 (germline): SNHLY, FYNNEI. CDR3 length equals 14 residues. The CDR3 is CASSDGTFSYEQYF. CDR3 nucleotides: TGTGCCAGCAGTGATGGGACATTCTCCTACGAGCAGTACTTC.

The V and J genes are TRBV28 and TRBJ1-1, with 7 bases matching TRBD1. The CDR3 consists of 16 residues. Germline V lookup: CDR1 MDHEN, CDR2 SYDVKM. Losses at the gene ends were 2 bases for V and 6 bases for J; bases not matched to a gene: 12. CDR3 coding DNA: TGTGCCAGCAGTTTAGAGGGACAGCGAACGAGCGCTGAAGCTTTCTTT. It encodes CASSLEGQRTSAEAFF. The complete variable domain, with remaining parts taken from reference TRBV28 and TRBJ1-1, reads DVKVTQSSRYLVKRTGEKVFLECVQDMDHENMFWYRQDPGLGLRLIYFSYDVKMKEKGDIPEGYSVSREKKERFSLILESASTNQTSMYLCASSLEGQRTSAEAFFGQGTRLTVV.

J is TRBJ2-5 and V is TRBV7-2; possible D gene TRBD1, 6 bases. V was trimmed by 5 bases and J by 4 bases, leaving 23 bases between them. The CDR3 runs 17 residues. Germline loops: CDR1 SGHTA, CDR2 FQGNSA. CDR3 nucleotide sequence: TGTGCCAGCAGCCCCGGGGCGCAGGGGATTCCCCTAGAGACCCAGTACTTC. It yields the protein CASSPGAQGIPLETQYF.

The chain employs TRBV4-3 and TRBJ2-7; the D gene could be TRBD1 or TRBD2 (6 bases each). Trimming removed 0 bases at V and 2 bases at J, with 14 bases between. Germline V gene sequence: CDR1 LGHNA, CDR2 YSLEER. The CDR3 has 16 residues. DNA for the CDR3: TGCGCCAGCAGCCAAGATTGGCGCGGGACAACCTACGAGCAGTACTTC. Translating gives CASSQDWRGTTYEQYF.

The chain recombines TRBV30 with TRBJ2-3, with D unclear. The germline V gene has CDR1 GTSNPN and CDR2 SVGIG (reference sequence). V lost 2 bases to trimming and J lost 2 bases, with 8 bases between them. This CDR3 has 13 amino acids. CDR3 coding DNA: TGTGCCTGGAGTCGAGGTAACACAGATACGCAGTATTTT. This codes for CAWSRGNTDTQYF.

Remarks on this clone: Distinct nucleotide sequences in the sample also encode this CDR3. The chain joins TRBV11-2 to TRBJ2-1; D possibly matches TRBD1 or TRBD2 (5 bases each). CDR1 is SGHAT, CDR2 FQNNGV, per germline. The CDR3 extends over 12 amino acids. V was clipped by 6 bases and J by 5 bases, with 8 bases between them. The CDR3 region is CASSLGHNEQFF. CDR3 nucleotides: TGTGCCAGCAGTTTGGGACACAATGAGCAGTTCTTC.

The genes are TRBV18 and TRBJ1-5; D gene unclear. The CDR3 totals 13 residues. From germline, CDR1 is KGHSH and CDR2 LQKENI. V lost 5 bases and J lost 8, with 13 bases in between. CDR3: CASSTSRFEPQHF. In DNA form, the CDR3 reads TGTGCCAGCTCAACCTCGCGGTTTGAGCCCCAGCATTTT. The whole variable domain, filled in from reference TRBV18 and TRBJ1-5, reads NAGVMQNPRHLVRRRGQEARLRCSPMKGHSHVYWYRQLPEEGLKFMVYLQKENIIDESGMPKERFSAEFPKEGPSILRIQQVVRGDSAAYFCASSTSRFEPQHFGDGTRLSIL.

The J gene is TRBJ2-7, the V gene TRBV27; D might be TRBD2 (6 bases). The CDR3 has 15 residues. The V end was cut by 10 bases, the J end by 5 bases, with 24 bases between. CDR1 MNHEY and CDR2 SMNVEV come from the germline V gene (reference sequence). The CDR3 is CATTEYGGNGHEQYF. The CDR3 bases are TGTGCCACCACTGAGTACGGAGGGAACGGCCACGAGCAGTACTTC.

The chain combines TRBV5-4 with TRBJ2-2; 7 nucleotides match TRBD2. This CDR3 has 15 amino acids. CDR1 SGHNT and CDR2 YYREEE come from the germline V gene (reference sequence). V shed 3 bases, J shed 4 bases, and the junction held 6 bases outside the gene matches. In nucleotides, the CDR3 is TGTGCCAGCAGCTGGGCCGGCGGGAGCACCGGGGAGCTGTTTTTT. Translation: CASSWAGGSTGELFF.

In the case of this clone: The same CDR3 is also encoded by other DNA sequences in this sample. The V call is TRBV11-2, the J call TRBJ2-7, with D maybe TRBD2 (7 bases). CDR3 size: 13 residues. Between the trimmed V and J ends, which lost 2 bases and 4 bases, there was a span of 9 bases. Germline CDR1 and CDR2: SGHAT and FQNNGV. CDR3 nucleotide sequence: TGTGCCAGCAGCTTACGGGGGGCGTACGAGCAGTACTTC. Its translation is CASSLRGAYEQYF.

The rearrangement joins TRBV10-3 to TRBJ2-7; D ambiguous. The V gene's germline CDR1 is ENHRY and CDR2 SYGVKD. Trimming shortened V by 3 bases and J by 3 bases, and 12 bases separated the two germline ends. The CDR3 is 14 residues long. The CDR3 nucleotides are TGTGCCATCAGTGAAGGGCGGCGGATCTACGAGCAGTACTTC. Protein: CAISEGRRIYEQYF.

The J gene is TRBJ1-3, the V gene TRBV4-3, with 9 nucleotides matching TRBD1. Unmatched junction bases numbered 2, after V lost 4 bases and J lost 4 bases. The CDR3 consists of 14 residues. Germline V gives CDR1 LGHNA, CDR2 YSLEER. The CDR3 region has the DNA TGCGCCAGCAGCCCCGGGACAGGGGGAAACACCATATATTTT. This translates into CASSPGTGGNTIYF.

V usage is TRBV14 and J usage is TRBJ2-2; TRBD1 aligns across 9 bases. After removal of 4 bases from V and 1 base from J, the junction contained 7 bases not matched to a gene. CDR3 size: 17 residues. Germline CDR1 is SGHDN and CDR2 is FVKESK. CDR3 sequence reads: CASSPLGGQGNTGELFF. For the CDR3, the DNA is TGTGCCAGCAGCCCGCTCGGGGGACAGGGGAACACCGGGGAGCTGTTTTTT.

CDR3 sequence (DNA): TGTGCCAGCAGTGAAAGTTTCGGTCGGAACACCGGGGAGCTGTTTTTT. Amino acid sequence: CASSESFGRNTGELFF. The chain uses TRBV25-1 and TRBJ2-2; D remains unclear. V was pared by 2 bases and J by 1 base, with 11 bases between. The CDR3 covers 16 residues. Germline assignment: CDR1 MGHDK and CDR2 SYGVNS. The whole variable domain, filled in from reference TRBV25-1 and TRBJ2-2, reads EADIYQTPRYLVIGTGKKITLECSQTMGHDKMYWYQQDPGMELHLIHYSYGVNSTEKGDLSSESTVSRIRTEHFPLTLESARPSHTSQYLCASSESFGRNTGELFFGEGSRLTVL.